Shown below are 26 T cell receptor beta chains from a single sample sequenced in a study of T-cell memory formation after mild COVID-19. Each CDR3 protein gets one entry after TCRdb re-called the 5' RACE reads with MiXCR. The table lists about 81,000 distinct CDR3 sequences, about 23% of them singletons, with roughly two fifths in the top ten. Material for sequencing was PBMCs or a T cell subset sorted from them (not recorded which). The source of these receptors is a young man who had mild COVID-19 (a few samples of this study predate the infection). Cell type and time point are not known.

This clonotype has only a few counts. V and J are TRBV5-1 and TRBJ2-1; perhaps TRBD1 as D (6 bases). The germline V gene encodes CDR1 SGHRS and CDR2 YFSETQ. Trimming stripped 0 bases from V and 2 bases from J, with 15 bases between. The CDR3 contains 17 residues. The CDR3 nucleotides read TGCGCCAGCAGCTTGGGGGGACAACTTACACCCTACAATGAGCAGTTCTTC. This sequence encodes CASSLGGQLTPYNEQFF.

V gene TRBV5-5 combines with J gene TRBJ1-2; D call uncertain. V lost 1 base and J 7 bases, leaving 14 bases between the germline ends. This CDR3 comprises 14 residues. Germline values: CDR1 SGHKS, CDR2 YYEKEE (reference sequence). The CDR3 sequence: CASSLPSLGSGYTF. CDR3 sequence (DNA): TGTGCCAGCAGCTTGCCTAGTTTAGGGTCTGGCTACACCTTC.

This clonotype was picked up a small number of times. The gene calls are TRBV11-2 and TRBJ2-2; D perhaps matches TRBD1 (6 bases). The CDR3 sequence is 16 residues long. The germline V gene encodes CDR1 SGHAT and CDR2 FQNNGV. The V and J ends lost 3 bases and 2 bases respectively, with 13 bases between them. CDR3 bases: TGTGCCAGCAGCTTGTTACAGGGTTTTAACACCGGGGAGCTGTTTTTT. It encodes CASSLLQGFNTGELFF.

The V and J genes are TRBV29-1 and TRBJ1-1; D may be TRBD1 (5 bases). The CDR3 spans 12 residues. V lost 7 bases to trimming and J lost 3 bases, with 12 bases between them. CDR1 and CDR2 from the germline V gene are SQVTM and ANQGSEA. Here the CDR3 reads CSERGPYTEAFF. CDR3 in DNA: TGCAGCGAGAGGGGCCCGTACACTGAAGCTTTCTTT.

This clonotype was counted between two and nine times. This chain joins TRBV29-1 and TRBJ2-2; unclear D gene. Germline V gives CDR1 SQVTM, CDR2 ANQGSEA. The V gene lost 5 bases and the J gene lost 0 bases, with 10 bases spanning the gap. The CDR3 has 14 amino acids. CDR3 amino acids: CSVPSDPNTGELFF. The CDR3 nucleotides read TGCAGCGTTCCGTCCGACCCGAACACCGGGGAGCTGTTTTTT.

In this sample, this clonotype turned up a few times. The gene calls are TRBV20-1 and TRBJ2-7, with no clear D. This CDR3 spans 13 amino acids. In germline, CDR1 is DFQATT, CDR2 SNEGSKA (reference sequence). V lost 6 bases to trimming and J lost 0 bases, with 12 bases between them. This CDR3 reads CSAEQLSSYEQYF. In DNA, the CDR3 is TGCAGTGCCGAGCAACTCAGCTCCTACGAGCAGTACTTC.

The chain recombines TRBV7-2 with TRBJ1-6, with D possibly TRBD1 on 5 matching bases. Germline values: CDR1 SGHTA, CDR2 FQGNSA. CDR3 length: 16 residues. The V end was cut by 5 bases, the J end by 0 bases, with 11 bases between. DNA of the CDR3: TGTGCCAGCAGCCCCCGACAGCCCTCCTATAATTCACCCCTCCACTTT. This codes for CASSPRQPSYNSPLHF.

This clonotype was seen a handful of times. Possible read error: a much larger clone is one base away. V is TRBV7-6 and J is TRBJ2-1; D gene unclear. The V end lost 3 bases, the J end lost 8 bases, and 5 bases lay between the germline ends. CDR3 length: 11 amino acids. Germline CDR1 is SGHVS and CDR2 is FNYEAQ. The CDR3 DNA reads TGTGCCAGCAGCTTTGACTATGAGCAGTTCTTC. Residues: CASSFDYEQFF.

The rearrangement links TRBV6-5 to TRBJ2-5, with 8 bases that match TRBD2. The J segment lost 9 bases and the V segment lost 2 bases, leaving 8 bases of the junction unmatched. CDR1 and CDR2 (germline): MNHEY, SVGAGI. CDR3 length equals 14 residues. The CDR3 region has the DNA TGTGCCAGCAGTTACCTCGCGGGGGGCGGTCCCCAGTACTTC. Translation: CASSYLAGGGPQYF.

This rearrangement joins TRBV20-1 to TRBJ2-7; TRBD2 might be the D (5 bases). V was cut by 6 bases and J by 3 bases, with 15 bases left in between. CDR3 size: 13 residues. Germline-derived CDR1 and CDR2 are DFQATT and SNEGSKA (reference sequence). The CDR3 loop is CSANGLLVYEQYF. In DNA form, the CDR3 reads TGCAGTGCGAACGGACTGTTAGTCTACGAGCAGTACTTC.

V gene TRBV7-9 combines with J gene TRBJ2-7; 10 nucleotides align to TRBD1. Germline trimming cut 7 bases from V and 1 base from J; bases unmatched to any gene: 7. Germline CDR1 SEHNR, CDR2 FQNEAQ (reference sequence). The CDR3 is 15 residues long. CDR3 sequence: CASTTGQGSSYEQYF. CDR3 DNA: TGTGCCAGCACGACGGGACAGGGGTCGTCCTACGAGCAGTACTTC.

J is TRBJ1-5 and V is TRBV29-1, with unresolved D. CDR1 is SQVTM, CDR2 ANQGSEA, per germline. The CDR3 contains 14 residues. The V end lost 5 bases, the J end lost 0 bases, and 11 bases lay between the germline ends. CDR3 DNA sequence: TGCAGCGTTAGTGTCGGGATTAGCAATCAGCCCCAGCATTTT. This encodes CSVSVGISNQPQHF.

The chain is built from TRBV5-1 and TRBJ2-7; a weak D match, TRBD1 (5 bases). Germline CDR1 SGHRS, CDR2 YFSETQ. V gave up 0 bases and J gave up 6 bases, with 10 bases separating them. This CDR3 spans 13 amino acids. CDR3 nucleotides: TGCGCCAGCAGCTTGGAGGTTAGGGGCGAGCAGTACTTC. Protein product: CASSLEVRGEQYF.

This clonotype came up many times. This chain uses TRBV11-2 with TRBJ2-5, with D possibly matching TRBD2 (6 bases). The germline V gene encodes CDR1 SGHAT and CDR2 FQNNGV. This CDR3 comprises 15 residues. The V and J ends lost 1 base and 2 bases respectively, with 11 bases between them. CDR3 sequence reads: CASSLAPGGQETQYF. CDR3 in DNA: TGTGCCAGCAGCTTAGCCCCTGGGGGGCAAGAGACCCAGTACTTC. The full variable domain, rest sourced from reference TRBV11-2 and TRBJ2-5, is EAGVAQSPRYKIIEKRQSVAFWCNPISGHATLYWYQQILGQGPKLLIQFQNNGVVDDSQLPKDRFSAERLKGVDSTLKIQPAKLEDSAVYLCASSLAPGGQETQYFGPGTRLLVL.

The chain carries TRBV7-9 and TRBJ2-7; 7 nucleotides match TRBD1. V lost 5 bases and J lost 1; bases outside the gene matches: 8. The CDR3 contains 15 residues. Germline lookup yields CDR1 SEHNR and CDR2 FQNEAQ (reference sequence). The CDR3 nucleotides are TGTGCCAGCAGCCAGAAGGGACAGTCTTCCTACGAGCAGTACTTC. As protein: CASSQKGQSSYEQYF.

The rearrangement links TRBV6-2 or TRBV6-3 to TRBJ1-3; unclear D gene. CDR3 size: 15 residues. V was shortened by 0 bases and J by 0 bases, with 6 bases between the two germline ends. CDR1 and CDR2 from the germline V gene are MNHEY and SVGEGT. The CDR3 loop is CASSYSVSSGNTIYF. CDR3 nucleotides: TGTGCCAGCAGTTACTCGGTCAGCTCTGGAAACACCATATATTTT.

This clonotype was counted between two and nine times. The chain links TRBV7-9 to TRBJ1-3; D gene unclear. Between the trimmed V and J ends, which lost 11 bases and 8 bases, there was a span of 13 bases. CDR1 SEHNR and CDR2 FQNEAQ come from the germline V gene (reference sequence). The CDR3 spans 11 residues. CDR3 loop: CAPRWRDTIYF. CDR3 nucleotide sequence: TGTGCCCCCCGTTGGAGAGACACCATATATTTT.

This clonotype was observed a handful of times. The CDR3 sequence is CASAMGSTGDNEQYV. CDR3 bases: TGTGCTAGTGCCATGGGCTCGACAGGGGACAACGAGCAGTACGTC. The V gene is TRBV12-5, the J gene TRBJ2-7; the match to TRBD1 covers 8 bases. The CDR3 has 15 residues. Per germline, CDR1 LGHNT and CDR2 FRNRAP. V lost 7 bases and J lost 5; bases outside the gene matches: 13.

The V call is TRBV7-9, the J call TRBJ1-2; possible D gene TRBD1, 5 bases. This CDR3 has 14 amino acids. In germline, CDR1 is SEHNR, CDR2 FQNEAQ (reference sequence). V lost 6 bases and J lost 3, with 14 bases in between. CDR3 nucleotides: TGTGCCAGCAGTCCTAGACCAGGGCACTATGGCTACACCTTC. Its protein is CASSPRPGHYGYTF.

This clonotype turned up a few times. The chain joins TRBV29-1 to TRBJ2-3; no clear D gene. CDR1 and CDR2 (germline): SQVTM, ANQGSEA. The CDR3 is 13 amino acids. The V end lost 4 bases, the J end lost 0 bases, and 8 bases lay between the germline ends. CDR3 coding DNA: TGCAGCGTTGTGCAAGAAAGCACAGATACGCAGTATTTT. This gives the protein CSVVQESTDTQYF.

V and J are TRBV20-1 and TRBJ2-4, with 8 bases lining up with TRBD1. The CDR3 length is 16 residues. V lost 5 bases, J lost 0 bases, and 9 bases stayed unmatched. CDR1 and CDR2 (germline): DFQATT, SNEGSKA (reference sequence). The CDR3 coding sequence is TGCAGTGCTGACGCTTGGGACAGGCAAGCCAAAAACATTCAGTACTTC. It encodes CSADAWDRQAKNIQYF.

This clonotype occurred a few times. CDR3 amino acids: CASSLGDNYEQYF. CDR3 DNA: TGTGCCAGCAGCTTAGGCGATAACTACGAGCAGTACTTC. The chain has TRBV7-2 and TRBJ2-7, with D unclear. Trimming left V 1 base short and J 3 bases short, with 7 bases between. Germline V gene lookup returns CDR1 SGHTA and CDR2 FQGNSA. This CDR3 is 13 amino acids long.

The chain recombines TRBV20-1 with TRBJ1-1; D possibly corresponds to TRBD1 (5 bases). Germline assignment: CDR1 DFQATT and CDR2 SNEGSKA (reference sequence). This CDR3 has 14 residues. Trimming pared 6 bases from V and 4 bases from J, leaving 18 bases between. The CDR3 spells CSAPAGWGVTEAFF. CDR3 DNA: TGCAGTGCCCCTGCCGGTTGGGGCGTCACTGAAGCTTTCTTT.

The sample holds a few counts of this clonotype. V is TRBV6-5 and J is TRBJ2-5, with D uncertain. V was shortened by 0 bases and J by 6 bases, with 8 bases between the two germline ends. Germline V gene data show CDR1 as MNHEY and CDR2 as SVGAGI. The length of the CDR3 is 13 residues. The CDR3: CASSYSSRQTQYF. For the CDR3, the DNA is TGTGCCAGCAGTTACTCGAGTCGGCAGACCCAGTACTTC.

This chain uses TRBV29-1 with TRBJ1-2, with 9 bases identical to TRBD1. Looked up from germline, CDR1 is SQVTM and CDR2 is ANQGSEA. Losses at the gene ends were 2 bases for V and 8 bases for J; bases not matched to a gene: 6. The CDR3 extends over 13 amino acids. Here the CDR3 DNA reads TGCAGCGTTGAACCTACAGGGGGCCAGGGCTACACCTTC. It encodes CSVEPTGGQGYTF. The variable domain in full, with the rest retrieved from reference TRBV29-1 and TRBJ1-2, is SAVISQKPSRDICQRGTSLTIQCQVDSQVTMMFWYRQQPGQSLTLIATANQGSEATYESGFVIDKFPISRPNLTFSTLTVSNMSPEDSSIYLCSVEPTGGQGYTFGSGTRLTVV.

The chain's CDR3 is CASSSYRGRRVAGANVLTF. CDR3 sequence (DNA): TGTGCCAGCAGCTCCTACAGGGGGCGGAGGGTGGCTGGGGCCAACGTCCTGACTTTC. The rearrangement links TRBV11-2 to TRBJ2-6, with 9 bases lining up with TRBD1. This CDR3 comprises 19 residues. Germline CDR1 reads SGHAT; CDR2 reads FQNNGV. Trimming at V came to 4 bases and at J to 2 bases, leaving 12 bases not matched to a gene.